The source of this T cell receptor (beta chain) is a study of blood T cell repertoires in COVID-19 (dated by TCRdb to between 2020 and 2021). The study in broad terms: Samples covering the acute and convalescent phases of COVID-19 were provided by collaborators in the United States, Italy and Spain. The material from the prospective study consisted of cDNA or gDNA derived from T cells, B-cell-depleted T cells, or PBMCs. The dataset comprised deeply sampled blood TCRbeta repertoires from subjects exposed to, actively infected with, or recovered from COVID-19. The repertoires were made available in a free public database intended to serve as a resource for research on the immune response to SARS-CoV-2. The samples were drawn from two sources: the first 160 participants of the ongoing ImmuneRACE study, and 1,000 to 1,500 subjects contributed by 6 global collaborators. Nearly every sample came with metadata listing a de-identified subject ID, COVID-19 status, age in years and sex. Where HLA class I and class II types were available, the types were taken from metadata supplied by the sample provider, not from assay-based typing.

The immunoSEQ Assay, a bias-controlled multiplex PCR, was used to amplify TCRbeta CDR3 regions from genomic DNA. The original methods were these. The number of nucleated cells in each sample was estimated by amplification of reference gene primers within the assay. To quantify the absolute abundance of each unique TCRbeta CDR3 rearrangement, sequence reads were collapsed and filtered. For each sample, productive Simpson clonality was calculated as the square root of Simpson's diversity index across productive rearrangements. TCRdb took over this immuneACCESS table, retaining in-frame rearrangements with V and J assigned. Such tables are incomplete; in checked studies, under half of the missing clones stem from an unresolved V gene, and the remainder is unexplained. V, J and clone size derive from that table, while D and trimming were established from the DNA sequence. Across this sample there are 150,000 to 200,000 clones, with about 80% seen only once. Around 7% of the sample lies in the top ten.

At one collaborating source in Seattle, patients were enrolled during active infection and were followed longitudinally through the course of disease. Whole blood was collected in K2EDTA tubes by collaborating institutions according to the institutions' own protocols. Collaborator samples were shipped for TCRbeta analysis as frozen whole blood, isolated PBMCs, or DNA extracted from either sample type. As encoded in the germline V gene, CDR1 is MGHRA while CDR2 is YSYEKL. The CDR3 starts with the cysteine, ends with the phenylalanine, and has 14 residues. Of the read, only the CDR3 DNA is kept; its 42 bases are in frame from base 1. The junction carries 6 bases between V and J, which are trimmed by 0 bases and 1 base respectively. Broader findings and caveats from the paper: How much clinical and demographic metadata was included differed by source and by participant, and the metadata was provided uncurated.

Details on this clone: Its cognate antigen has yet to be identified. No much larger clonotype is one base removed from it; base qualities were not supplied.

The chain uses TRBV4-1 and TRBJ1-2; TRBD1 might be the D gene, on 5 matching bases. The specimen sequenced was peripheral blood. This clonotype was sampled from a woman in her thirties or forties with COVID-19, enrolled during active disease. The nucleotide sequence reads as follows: TGCGCCAGCAGCCAAGAAGGGGATAACTATGGCTACACCTTC. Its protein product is CASSQEGDNYGYTF.